This TCR beta chain stems from a study of T cells in Graves' hyperthyroidism and ophthalmopathy. Study-wide results and caveats: From stable hyperthyroidism, ophthalmopathy was set apart by a 13 V-J model.

In its sample, this clonotype was seen a few times. The antigen is unknown. This may arise from a read error, as a much more abundant clone is one base away. Exclusion of a patient resulted from uncontrolled infection, other autoimmune disease, pregnancy or lactation. Fresh peripheral blood, 9.5 to 10 ml of it, supplied the PBMCs. Germline V gene data show CDR1 as SQVTM and CDR2 as ANQGSEA. The germline V and J ends were trimmed by 0 bases and 7 bases, with 21 bases remaining between them. The CDR3 covers 16 residues. Amplified TCR beta CDR3 regions derived from RNA transcripts. The HTBI primer set was used in a first-round RT-PCR of the TCR CDR3. TCRdb recomputed calls from the multiplex PCR reads with MiXCR, one row per CDR3 protein. The repertoire holds more than 500,000 distinct CDR3 sequences, with around 15% as singletons.

The chain uses TRBV29-1 and TRBJ1-2; maybe TRBD1 (6 bases). The TCR originated in a woman in her thirties with Graves' ophthalmopathy. The specimen was blood. CDR3: CSVEDLTGAGAGGYTF. The CDR3 nucleotides read TGCAGCGTTGAAGACCTTACGGGGGCAGGGGCCGGTGGCTACACCTTC.